Listed below are T cell receptor beta chains from one sample, sequenced in a study of cytomegalovirus exposure and HLA in healthy donors. Sequencing used immunoSEQ multiplex PCR; TCRdb keeps in-frame clones, though not all of them. This table has 100,000 to 150,000 clones, 75% appearing once. Sequences were obtained from PBMCs. These receptors all stem from a woman between 40 and 55 years old in good health and CMV-seropositive. CDR3s include the opening cysteine and the closing phenylalanine or tryptophan. A D gene is named only where the DNA matches it firmly. Size tells how often a clone was seen (once, few, many) or the class of an expanded clone, and some rows leave it out.

D gene,J gene,V gene,clone size,CDR3 DNA,CDR3 protein
.,TRBJ1-1,TRBV6-6,.,TGTGCCAGCAGTTACGTAACAGGCAGGAACACTGAAGCTTTCTTT,CASSYVTGRNTEAFF
.,TRBJ1-4,TRBV5-6,.,TGTGCCAGCAGCTCAGAGGAATCCCCAACTAATGAAAAACTGTTTTTT,CASSSEESPTNEKLFF
TRBD1,TRBJ1-5,TRBV6-6,.,TGTGCCAGCAGTCCAACCGGGACAGGGGCCGGGCCCCAGCATTTT,CASSPTGTGAGPQHF
.,TRBJ1-1,TRBV18,.,TGTGCCAGCTCACCGCGGTCAAATTCGAACACTGAAGCTTTCTTT,CASSPRSNSNTEAFF
TRBD2,TRBJ2-5,TRBV2,once,TGTGCCAGGGGCCTAGCGGGAGTAGAGACCCAGTACTTC,CARGLAGVETQYF
TRBD1,TRBJ2-7,TRBV27,once,TGTGCCAGCAGCGCACCGGGACAGGGGAACGAGCAGTACTTC,CASSAPGQGNEQYF
TRBD1,TRBJ1-5,TRBV6-1,once,TGTGCCAGCAGTGCAATTCCTACCGGGACAGGGGGAAATCAGCCCCAGCATTTT,CASSAIPTGTGGNQPQHF
.,TRBJ2-1,TRBV28,.,TGTGCCAGCAGTTTAGGACAGTCGAATGCTGAGCAGTTCTTC,CASSLGQSNAEQFF
.,TRBJ2-1,TRBV7-8,.,TGTGCCAGCAGCCATCTGCTACTAGGTACGTCCTACAATGAGCAGTTCTTC,CASSHLLLGTSYNEQFF
TRBD1,TRBJ2-2,TRBV6-6,.,TGTGCCAGCAGTTCCTCTGGGACAGGTAGTACCGGGGAGCTGTTTTTT,CASSSSGTGSTGELFF
.,TRBJ1-2,TRBV19,.,TGTGCCAGTAGTATAATGGGGGGACTTAACTATGGCTACACCTTC,CASSIMGGLNYGYTF
.,TRBJ2-1,TRBV6-5,once,TGTGCCAGCAGCCGCGACAGTACAAAAAATGAGCAGTTCTTC,CASSRDSTKNEQFF
TRBD1,TRBJ1-1,TRBV30,once,TGTGCCTGGAGTGAGACAGGGGCATGGGCTGAAGCTTTCTTT,CAWSETGAWAEAFF
.,TRBJ1-4,TRBV7-9,.,TGTGCCAGCAGCTTTTCAGGGAAAACTAATGAAAAACTGTTTTTT,CASSFSGKTNEKLFF
.,TRBJ1-3,TRBV4-1,.,TGCGCCAGCAGCCAGGATATTCTGCGGGGGCGGGCTGGAAACACCATATATTTT,CASSQDILRGRAGNTIYF
.,TRBJ1-1,TRBV29-1,.,TGCAGCGCCATCGACCCGCGGGGAGCCCCTGAAGCTTTCTTT,CSAIDPRGAPEAFF
.,TRBJ2-3,TRBV4-2,.,TGTGCCAGCAGCCAAGTTTCAGGTGGGGCTCCAGATACGCAGTATTTT,CASSQVSGGAPDTQYF
TRBD1,TRBJ1-2,TRBV10-3,few,TGTGCCAGCAGTTCCGGGACAGACTATGGCTACACCTTC,CASSSGTDYGYTF
.,TRBJ1-2,TRBV5-1,.,TGCGCCAGCAGCTTGGTTGCGGAGAGCTATGGCTACACCTTC,CASSLVAESYGYTF
.,TRBJ1-1,TRBV7-6,few,TGTGCCAGCAGCCGGCGGCCGCTCCGCACTGAAGCTTTCTTT,CASSRRPLRTEAFF
TRBD1,TRBJ1-5,TRBV15,.,TGTGCCACCAGCATCGGGACAGGGGGCTCACGGGATCAGCCCCAGCATTTT,CATSIGTGGSRDQPQHF
.,TRBJ2-3,TRBV10-3,.,TGTGCCATCAGTCCGACAGTAAGCACAGATACGCAGTATTTT,CAISPTVSTDTQYF
TRBD2,TRBJ2-3,TRBV28,.,TGTGCCAGCAGTCCGACTAGCGGGAGCCTCCGGACACGAAATACGCAGTATTTT,CASSPTSGSLRTRNTQYF
TRBD2,TRBJ2-5,TRBV30,.,TGTGCCTGGAGTGACGGACTAGCGGGGGGGCGAGAGACCCAGTACTTC,CAWSDGLAGGRETQYF
TRBD1,TRBJ2-7,TRBV7-2,.,TGTGCCAGCAGCTTAGGACAGGGGCCCCACTACGAGCAGTACTTC,CASSLGQGPHYEQYF
.,TRBJ2-3,TRBV7-3,.,TGTGCCAGCAGCGTCACAGGGCGTAGCACAGATACGCAGTATTTT,CASSVTGRSTDTQYF
.,TRBJ2-7,TRBV10-3,.,TGTGCCATCAGTGGGGAGGACCGCTCCTACGAGCAGTACTTC,CAISGEDRSYEQYF
.,TRBJ1-2,TRBV9,.,TGTGCCAGCAGCCCCTCGACAGAGGAGATATCTGGCTACACCTTC,CASSPSTEEISGYTF